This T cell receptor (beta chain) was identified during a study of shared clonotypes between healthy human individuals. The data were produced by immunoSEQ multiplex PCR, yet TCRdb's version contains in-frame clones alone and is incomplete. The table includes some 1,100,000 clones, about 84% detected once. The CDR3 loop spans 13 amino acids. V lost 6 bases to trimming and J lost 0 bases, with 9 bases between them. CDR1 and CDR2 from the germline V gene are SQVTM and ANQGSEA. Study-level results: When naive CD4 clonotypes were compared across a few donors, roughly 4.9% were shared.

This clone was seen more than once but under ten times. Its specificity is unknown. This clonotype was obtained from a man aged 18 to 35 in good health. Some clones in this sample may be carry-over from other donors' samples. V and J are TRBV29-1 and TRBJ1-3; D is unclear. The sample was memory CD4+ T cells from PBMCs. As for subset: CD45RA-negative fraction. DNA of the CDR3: TGCAGCGTACCAGAGTTCTCTGGAAACACCATATATTTT. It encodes CSVPEFSGNTIYF.